These T cell receptor beta chains were read from a single sample in a study of long-term antiretroviral therapy in people with HIV. The table came from immunoSEQ multiplex PCR; TCRdb's copy has only in-frame clones and leaves some out. The profile shows 15,000 to 20,000 clones, approximately 78% of them singletons. The starting material was unsorted PBMCs, obtained at the start of antiretroviral therapy, before treatment. These TCRs come from a woman in her thirties or forties with HIV. Each CDR3 is given with its conserved first and last residue. Fields, in order: V gene, clone size, CDR3 protein. Some rows mark clone size as missing; the rest say once, few, many or name a class of expanded clone.

v_gene: TRBV2; abundance: NA; CDR3aa: CASLEAGGGRVGQPQHF
v_gene: TRBV4-1; abundance: NA; CDR3aa: CASSRDRPPLHF
v_gene: TRBV7-8; abundance: NA; CDR3aa: CASSWEPNEQFF
v_gene: TRBV18; abundance: once; CDR3aa: CASSPRDRGDEQYF
v_gene: TRBV2; abundance: NA; CDR3aa: CASRTGVSQPQHF
v_gene: TRBV7-9; abundance: few; CDR3aa: CASSSPQGPYEQYF
v_gene: TRBV27; abundance: NA; CDR3aa: CASMGAANTEAFF
v_gene: TRBV9; abundance: once; CDR3aa: CASSVPLRGGNTGELFF
v_gene: TRBV6-6; abundance: NA; CDR3aa: CASTSGVSYEQYF
v_gene: TRBV2; abundance: medium-sized; CDR3aa: CASSGSGRTNTEAFF
v_gene: TRBV4-2; abundance: NA; CDR3aa: CASSQDYGLAPDTQYF
v_gene: TRBV9; abundance: once; CDR3aa: CASSVVWGSDTGELFF
v_gene: TRBV5-4; abundance: NA; CDR3aa: CASSLYGGPYGYTF
v_gene: TRBV28; abundance: NA; CDR3aa: CASSPTGYLAKNIQYF
v_gene: TRBV7-9; abundance: NA; CDR3aa: CASSLQSTDTQYF
v_gene: TRBV1; abundance: few; CDR3aa: CTSSQEEEGGGNQPQHF
v_gene: TRBV28; abundance: NA; CDR3aa: CASSPPPSYTGELFF
v_gene: TRBV20-1; abundance: NA; CDR3aa: CSARGGEAFF
v_gene: TRBV4-3; abundance: NA; CDR3aa: CASSPPGLSNYGYTF
v_gene: TRBV10-3; abundance: NA; CDR3aa: CATRQGNSPLHF
v_gene: TRBV27; abundance: NA; CDR3aa: CASSLGGQPQHF
v_gene: TRBV10-3; abundance: few; CDR3aa: CAIPRGDRDGYGYTF
v_gene: TRBV18; abundance: NA; CDR3aa: CASRPAQGGTDTQYF
v_gene: TRBV6-5; abundance: NA; CDR3aa: CASSYPRLGVYSPLHF
v_gene: TRBV14; abundance: NA; CDR3aa: CASSHEGWNGYTF
v_gene: TRBV5-1; abundance: NA; CDR3aa: CASSDDRANYNEQFF
v_gene: TRBV4-3; abundance: NA; CDR3aa: CASSQDPGSSAYEQYF
v_gene: TRBV30; abundance: NA; CDR3aa: CAWSVAGTGAEKLFF
v_gene: TRBV14; abundance: NA; CDR3aa: CASSQETSSAQYF
v_gene: TRBV27; abundance: NA; CDR3aa: CASSLTGSRSGGPYEQYF
v_gene: TRBV27; abundance: NA; CDR3aa: CASSLFAGGTREQFF
v_gene: TRBV27; abundance: NA; CDR3aa: CASSLVGANVLTF
v_gene: TRBV7-9; abundance: NA; CDR3aa: CASSHPLAYGYTF
v_gene: TRBV5-1; abundance: NA; CDR3aa: CASSSGLGIAEAFF
v_gene: TRBV7-7; abundance: NA; CDR3aa: CASSLFERGDQFF
v_gene: TRBV7-6; abundance: NA; CDR3aa: CASSFGMREKLFF
v_gene: TRBV7-8; abundance: NA; CDR3aa: CASSAAGTAWAPLHF
v_gene: TRBV5-1; abundance: once; CDR3aa: CASRTNTEAFF
v_gene: TRBV7-2; abundance: NA; CDR3aa: CASSPGIDEETQYF
v_gene: TRBV7-7; abundance: NA; CDR3aa: CASSLDGSGIYEQYF
v_gene: TRBV14; abundance: few; CDR3aa: CASSRSGAGTNSPLHF
v_gene: TRBV5-1; abundance: NA; CDR3aa: CASSFLGNTGELFF
v_gene: TRBV19; abundance: NA; CDR3aa: CASSIWHRDRIYEQYF
v_gene: TRBV5-6; abundance: NA; CDR3aa: CASSLVRTVIYGYTF
v_gene: TRBV5-1; abundance: NA; CDR3aa: CASSLRSAGGASYYEQYF
v_gene: TRBV9; abundance: NA; CDR3aa: CASSVDIGAYEQYF
v_gene: TRBV6-5; abundance: NA; CDR3aa: CASSLQGGGGGYTF
v_gene: TRBV5-3; abundance: once; CDR3aa: CARSSRGPMNYGYTF